This TCR beta chain was identified in a study of T cells in localized non-small cell lung cancer. Broader study findings: Sequence data derive from only one tumor region, so heterogeneity remains possible.

The assay was immunoSEQ multiplex PCR, and TCRdb's table has in-frame clones only and misses some. This sample has 65,000 to 95,000 clones; 80% occur once, and the top ten carry 19%. This clone was counted only a few times. Its cognate antigen is unknown. The sample in question was PBMCs, obtained before any cancer treatment. The TCR comes from a man aged 40 to 69 with stage II squamous cell lung carcinoma.

The CDR3 DNA sequence: TGTGCCAGCAGCTTAGCAGGGGGCGCGAGCACTGAAGCTTTCTTT. Translating gives CASSLAGGASTEAFF. This chain connects TRBV7-8 to TRBJ1-1; 7 nucleotides match TRBD1. The CDR3 contains 15 residues. V shed 0 bases and J 4 bases; nucleotides not matched to a gene: 5. CDR1 is SGHVS and CDR2 is FQNEAQ in the germline V gene.